Shown below are 2 T cell receptor beta chains from a single sample sequenced in a study of blood T cells in healthy people across ages. The second PCR ran roughly 7 to 11 cycles with a sample-barcoded 5' primer and J-beta primers. TCRdb re-called the 5' RACE reads through MiXCR, storing one row per CDR3 protein. Among about 1 million distinct CDR3 sequences listed, over 35% were seen once. The specimen sequenced was blood. The receptor set was obtained from a woman in her sixties in good health.

This clonotype was seen a handful of times. The rearrangement joins TRBV7-2 to TRBJ1-2; D is undetermined. Trimming pared 5 bases from V and 1 base from J, leaving 8 bases between. Germline V gene sequence: CDR1 SGHTA, CDR2 FQGNSA. CDR3 length: 13 residues. CDR3 nucleotide sequence: TGTGCCAGCAGCCACAGTAATAACTATGGCTACACCTTC. Its translation is CASSHSNNYGYTF.

With respect to this clonotype: With a much larger clone just one base away, this may be a read error. The chain combines TRBV29-1 with TRBJ2-3; 9 nucleotides line up with TRBD1. This CDR3 comprises 12 residues. Germline values: CDR1 SQVTM, CDR2 ANQGSEA. The CDR3 loop reads CSVEQGADTEYF. Written as DNA, the CDR3 is TGCAGCGTCGAACAGGGGGCAGATACGGAGTATTTT.